The rows below give T cell receptor beta chains drawn from one sample of a study of blood T cell repertoires in COVID-19. Sequencing used immunoSEQ multiplex PCR; TCRdb keeps in-frame clones, though not all of them. The sample carries about 140,000 clones, about four fifths recorded once. Sample: PBMCs or T cells enriched from blood (not recorded which). The receptors derive from a woman aged 18 to 35 who had been exposed to COVID-19. The CDR3 runs from the conserved cysteine through the conserved F or W. D genes are given only for firm matches. Clone size is stated in some rows and not others, as once, few, many or a class when expanded.

v_call: TRBV6-5
d_call: TRBD1
j_call: TRBJ1-1
clone_size: once
cdr3_nt: TGTGCCAGCAGTACGTGGACAGGGAGAACTGAAGCTTTCTTT
cdr3_aa: CASSTWTGRTEAFF

v_call: TRBV5-6
d_call: .
j_call: TRBJ2-3
clone_size: .
cdr3_nt: TGTGCCAGCAGCCCGAGGGGGAGGGCCACAGATACGCAGTATTTT
cdr3_aa: CASSPRGRATDTQYF

v_call: TRBV6-6
d_call: .
j_call: TRBJ2-7
clone_size: .
cdr3_nt: TGTGCCAGCAGCCCCTCCAGAACCTACGAGCAGTACTTC
cdr3_aa: CASSPSRTYEQYF

v_call: TRBV7-2
d_call: .
j_call: TRBJ2-5
clone_size: once
cdr3_nt: TGTGCCAGCAGCTTAGGACAGGTAGAGACCCAGTACTTC
cdr3_aa: CASSLGQVETQYF

v_call: TRBV7-9
d_call: .
j_call: TRBJ1-6
clone_size: .
cdr3_nt: TGTGCCAGCAGCTTGTCAGATTCACCCCTCCACTTT
cdr3_aa: CASSLSDSPLHF

v_call: TRBV7-9
d_call: .
j_call: TRBJ1-2
clone_size: .
cdr3_nt: TGTGCCAGCAGCTTAGTCGAGGTCTTTAACTATGGCTACACCTTC
cdr3_aa: CASSLVEVFNYGYTF

v_call: TRBV15
d_call: .
j_call: TRBJ1-1
clone_size: .
cdr3_nt: TGTGCCACCAGCAGAGATATTAGGCAGGGTTTAGCTTTCTTT
cdr3_aa: CATSRDIRQGLAFF

v_call: TRBV7-3
d_call: .
j_call: TRBJ2-2
clone_size: .
cdr3_nt: TGTGCCAGCAGCTTAATCTCCGGTACCGGGGAGCTGTTTTTT
cdr3_aa: CASSLISGTGELFF

v_call: TRBV11-2
d_call: .
j_call: TRBJ2-7
clone_size: .
cdr3_nt: TGTGCCAGCAGCTTTAGCGAGGCAGGCGAGCAGTACTTC
cdr3_aa: CASSFSEAGEQYF

v_call: TRBV6-4
d_call: TRBD2
j_call: TRBJ2-2
clone_size: .
cdr3_nt: TGTGCCAGCACCCCCGGGGAGGGAGAAGGCAACGGGGAGCTGTTTTTT
cdr3_aa: CASTPGEGEGNGELFF

v_call: TRBV12-5
d_call: TRBD2
j_call: TRBJ2-7
clone_size: .
cdr3_nt: TGTGCTAGTGGTCCCTACACTAGACGGGAGGGAGGGAGATACGAGCAGTACTTC
cdr3_aa: CASGPYTRREGGRYEQYF

v_call: TRBV30
d_call: .
j_call: TRBJ1-1
clone_size: few
cdr3_nt: TGTGCCTGGAGTAAGGCGGCAGGGGAAGCTTTCTTT
cdr3_aa: CAWSKAAGEAFF

v_call: TRBV27
d_call: .
j_call: TRBJ1-2
clone_size: .
cdr3_nt: TGTGCCAGCAGTTTACTAGGGAGGAGCTACACCTTC
cdr3_aa: CASSLLGRSYTF

v_call: TRBV24-1
d_call: TRBD1
j_call: TRBJ2-6
clone_size: .
cdr3_nt: TGTGCCACCAGTGATTCTACGACAGGGGCTGTCGGGGCCAACGTCCTGACTTTC
cdr3_aa: CATSDSTTGAVGANVLTF

v_call: TRBV29-1
d_call: .
j_call: TRBJ2-2
clone_size: .
cdr3_nt: TGCAGCGGGGCAGGGGACCTCACCGGGGAGCTGTTTTTT
cdr3_aa: CSGAGDLTGELFF

v_call: TRBV19
d_call: .
j_call: TRBJ1-2
clone_size: .
cdr3_nt: TGTGCCCGAGGCGGGGGACTGCTTCACTTTTATGGCTACACCTTC
cdr3_aa: CARGGGLLHFYGYTF

v_call: TRBV28
d_call: .
j_call: TRBJ1-5
clone_size: .
cdr3_nt: TGTGCCAGCAGTTTACCCCCGGGTGGTAGCAATCAGCCCCAGCATTTT
cdr3_aa: CASSLPPGGSNQPQHF

v_call: TRBV7-3
d_call: .
j_call: TRBJ2-1
clone_size: .
cdr3_nt: TGTGCCAGCAGCTTAAGCGGGACCTACAATGAGCAGTTCTTC
cdr3_aa: CASSLSGTYNEQFF

v_call: TRBV28
d_call: .
j_call: TRBJ1-6
clone_size: .
cdr3_nt: TGTGCCAGCAGTCCACCCGGGACCTATAATTCACCCCTCCACTTT
cdr3_aa: CASSPPGTYNSPLHF

v_call: TRBV6-6
d_call: TRBD1
j_call: TRBJ2-7
clone_size: once
cdr3_nt: TGTGCCAGCAGTTACTCAGCAGGGGGCGCCGAGCAGTACTTC
cdr3_aa: CASSYSAGGAEQYF

v_call: TRBV27
d_call: TRBD2
j_call: TRBJ2-7
clone_size: .
cdr3_nt: TGTGCCAGCAGTTACGGGGGTGGGGAGGGCGAGCAGTACTTC
cdr3_aa: CASSYGGGEGEQYF

v_call: TRBV7-8
d_call: .
j_call: TRBJ2-3
clone_size: .
cdr3_nt: TGTGCCAGCAGCTTCTGGGAGCGGGTCACAGATACGCAGTATTTT
cdr3_aa: CASSFWERVTDTQYF

v_call: TRBV29-1
d_call: TRBD2
j_call: TRBJ2-1
clone_size: .
cdr3_nt: TGCAGCGTTACCGGGACTAGCGGGAGGGCCCATGAGCAGTTCTTC
cdr3_aa: CSVTGTSGRAHEQFF

v_call: TRBV11-1
d_call: .
j_call: TRBJ1-6
clone_size: .
cdr3_nt: TGTGCCAGCAGCTTACGCCGGGCACAGGGTTCACCCCTCCACTTT
cdr3_aa: CASSLRRAQGSPLHF

v_call: TRBV19
d_call: TRBD1
j_call: TRBJ2-3
clone_size: .
cdr3_nt: TGTGCCAGTAGTACAGACAGGGGAGATACGCAGTATTTT
cdr3_aa: CASSTDRGDTQYF

v_call: TRBV19
d_call: .
j_call: TRBJ1-5
clone_size: once
cdr3_nt: TGTGCCAGTAGTATACGCCGGGGTGGTCAGCCCCAGCATTTT
cdr3_aa: CASSIRRGGQPQHF

v_call: TRBV29-1
d_call: .
j_call: TRBJ1-2
clone_size: .
cdr3_nt: TGCAGCGTCCTAGAGCAGGGGTCTGGCTATGGCTACACCTTC
cdr3_aa: CSVLEQGSGYGYTF

v_call: TRBV5-1
d_call: TRBD2
j_call: TRBJ2-7
clone_size: .
cdr3_nt: TGCGCCAGCAGCCCCGGGACTAGCGGCAAGGATCTACACTTC
cdr3_aa: CASSPGTSGKDLHF

v_call: TRBV10-1
d_call: TRBD2
j_call: TRBJ2-7
clone_size: .
cdr3_nt: TGCGCCAGCAGTGGCCACGGGACTAGCGGGTCCTACGAGCAGTACTTC
cdr3_aa: CASSGHGTSGSYEQYF

v_call: TRBV7-9
d_call: TRBD1
j_call: TRBJ2-2
clone_size: .
cdr3_nt: TGTGCCAGCAGCCACAGACAGGGTGGGGACACCGGGGAGCTGTTTTTT
cdr3_aa: CASSHRQGGDTGELFF

v_call: TRBV14
d_call: .
j_call: TRBJ2-2
clone_size: .
cdr3_nt: TGTGCCAGCAGCCAAGATTTTAGTACCGGGGAGCTGTTTTTT
cdr3_aa: CASSQDFSTGELFF

v_call: TRBV6-2/TRBV6-3
d_call: TRBD2
j_call: TRBJ2-7
clone_size: few
cdr3_nt: TGTGCCAGCAGTTACTCAGCGGGAGGAGGTTACGAGCAGTACTTC
cdr3_aa: CASSYSAGGGYEQYF

v_call: TRBV11-2
d_call: TRBD1
j_call: TRBJ1-5
clone_size: .
cdr3_nt: TGTGCCAGCAGCGGACCGGGACAGGGAGGGAATCAGCCCCAGCATTTT
cdr3_aa: CASSGPGQGGNQPQHF

v_call: TRBV5-5
d_call: .
j_call: TRBJ2-2
clone_size: .
cdr3_nt: TGTGCCAGCAGCTTGAAGACTAGTGGTACCGGGGAGCTGTTTTTT
cdr3_aa: CASSLKTSGTGELFF

v_call: TRBV6-5
d_call: TRBD2
j_call: TRBJ2-1
clone_size: .
cdr3_nt: TGTGCCAGCGATAAGCGGGAGGGCCCTGGTGAGCAGTTCTTC
cdr3_aa: CASDKREGPGEQFF

v_call: TRBV4-1
d_call: TRBD2
j_call: TRBJ2-7
clone_size: .
cdr3_nt: TGCGCCAGCAGCCAAGAGGGGGGGACCCTTTTCCTCTCCTACGAGCAGTACTTC
cdr3_aa: CASSQEGGTLFLSYEQYF

v_call: TRBV6-1
d_call: .
j_call: TRBJ1-5
clone_size: .
cdr3_nt: TGTGCCAGCAGTGAAGCAGGGGCGGGCAATCAGCCCCAGCATTTT
cdr3_aa: CASSEAGAGNQPQHF

v_call: TRBV5-5
d_call: .
j_call: TRBJ1-2
clone_size: few
cdr3_nt: TGTGCCAGCAGGCTCAACGCAGGGAATCTCTATGGCTACACCTTC
cdr3_aa: CASRLNAGNLYGYTF

v_call: TRBV19
d_call: .
j_call: TRBJ2-7
clone_size: .
cdr3_nt: TGTGCCACCTCCAGGACACTTACCTACGAGCAGTACTTC
cdr3_aa: CATSRTLTYEQYF

v_call: TRBV5-1
d_call: TRBD2
j_call: TRBJ2-1
clone_size: .
cdr3_nt: TGCGCCAGCAGCGCGACTAGCGGGAGAGGAGGTGAGCAGTTCTTC
cdr3_aa: CASSATSGRGGEQFF

v_call: TRBV9
d_call: .
j_call: TRBJ2-7
clone_size: once
cdr3_nt: TGTGCCAGCAGCGTAGCAGTGGGCCCCGGCGCGCAGTACTTC
cdr3_aa: CASSVAVGPGAQYF

v_call: TRBV27
d_call: .
j_call: TRBJ2-7
clone_size: once
cdr3_nt: TGTGCCAGCAGTACGGGTGGGGCAGGGAACCCCTACGAGCAGTACTTC
cdr3_aa: CASSTGGAGNPYEQYF

v_call: TRBV11-2
d_call: TRBD2
j_call: TRBJ2-4
clone_size: .
cdr3_nt: TGTGCCAGCAGCACCCCGACTAGCCCCCTAGCCAAAAACATTCAGTACTTC
cdr3_aa: CASSTPTSPLAKNIQYF

v_call: TRBV27
d_call: .
j_call: TRBJ2-5
clone_size: .
cdr3_nt: TGTGCCAGCAGTATTCGGTCCTCCGGGGGGACCCAGTACTTC
cdr3_aa: CASSIRSSGGTQYF

v_call: TRBV30
d_call: TRBD1
j_call: TRBJ1-6
clone_size: .
cdr3_nt: TGTGCCTGGACCACAGGGGCATACGAGAATTCACCCCTCCACTTT
cdr3_aa: CAWTTGAYENSPLHF

v_call: TRBV18
d_call: TRBD2
j_call: TRBJ2-7
clone_size: .
cdr3_nt: TGTGCCAGCTCACCAGGGGCTAGCGGAACCTACGAGCAGTACTTC
cdr3_aa: CASSPGASGTYEQYF

v_call: TRBV18
d_call: TRBD2
j_call: TRBJ2-3
clone_size: once
cdr3_nt: TGTGCCAGCTCAGCCTACCTAGCGGGAGAGGGTGATACGCAGTATTTT
cdr3_aa: CASSAYLAGEGDTQYF

v_call: TRBV5-4
d_call: TRBD1
j_call: TRBJ2-5
clone_size: once
cdr3_nt: TGTGCCAGCAGCTCTGACAGGGGGCGCCAAGAGACCCAGTACTTC
cdr3_aa: CASSSDRGRQETQYF

v_call: TRBV6-1
d_call: TRBD2
j_call: TRBJ2-1
clone_size: once
cdr3_nt: TGTGCCAGCAGTGAAGCGCTAGCGGGAGCCTACAATGAGCAGTTCTTC
cdr3_aa: CASSEALAGAYNEQFF

v_call: TRBV5-5
d_call: TRBD1
j_call: TRBJ1-2
clone_size: .
cdr3_nt: TGTGCCAGCAGCTTGGACAGGGGGGTGATCTATGGCTACACCTTC
cdr3_aa: CASSLDRGVIYGYTF

v_call: TRBV7-3
d_call: TRBD2
j_call: TRBJ2-1
clone_size: .
cdr3_nt: TGTGCCAGCAGCGCCCAAAGCCTAGCGGGAGGGCCATTGAATGAGCAGTTCTTC
cdr3_aa: CASSAQSLAGGPLNEQFF